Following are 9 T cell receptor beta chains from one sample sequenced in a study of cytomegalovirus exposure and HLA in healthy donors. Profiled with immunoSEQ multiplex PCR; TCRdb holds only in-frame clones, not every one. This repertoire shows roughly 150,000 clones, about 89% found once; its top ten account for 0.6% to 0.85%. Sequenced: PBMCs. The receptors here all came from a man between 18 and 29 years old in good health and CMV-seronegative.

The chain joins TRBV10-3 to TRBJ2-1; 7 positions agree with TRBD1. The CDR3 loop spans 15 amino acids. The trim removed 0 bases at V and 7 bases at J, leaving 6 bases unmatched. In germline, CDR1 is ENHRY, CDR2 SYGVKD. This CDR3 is CAISESETGWNEQFF. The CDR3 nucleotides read TGTGCCATCAGTGAGTCCGAGACAGGGTGGAATGAGCAGTTCTTC.

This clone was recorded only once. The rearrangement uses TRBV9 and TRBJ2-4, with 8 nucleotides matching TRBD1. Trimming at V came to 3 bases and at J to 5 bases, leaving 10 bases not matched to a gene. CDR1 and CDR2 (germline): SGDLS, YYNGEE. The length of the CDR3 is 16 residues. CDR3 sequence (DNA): TGTGCCAGCAGCGGGGGGACAGGAAGCGCCCAAAACATTCAGTACTTC. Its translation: CASSGGTGSAQNIQYF.

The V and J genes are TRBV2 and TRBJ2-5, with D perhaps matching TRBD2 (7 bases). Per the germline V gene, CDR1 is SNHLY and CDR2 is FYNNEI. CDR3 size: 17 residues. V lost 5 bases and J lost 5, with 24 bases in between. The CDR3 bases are TGTGCCAGCAGTCTCCTCGGGGGCGGGGGAATCGGGGAGACCCAGTACTTC. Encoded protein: CASSLLGGGGIGETQYF.

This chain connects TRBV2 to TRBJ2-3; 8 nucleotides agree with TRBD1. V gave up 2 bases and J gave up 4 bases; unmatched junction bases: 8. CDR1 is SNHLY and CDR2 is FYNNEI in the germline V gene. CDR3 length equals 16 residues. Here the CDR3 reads CASSESEDRGSDTQYF. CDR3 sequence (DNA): TGTGCCAGCAGTGAAAGCGAAGACAGGGGATCAGATACGCAGTATTTT.

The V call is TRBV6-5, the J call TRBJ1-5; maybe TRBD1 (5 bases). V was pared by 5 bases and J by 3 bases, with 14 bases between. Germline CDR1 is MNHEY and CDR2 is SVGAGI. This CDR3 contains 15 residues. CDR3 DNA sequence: TGTGCCAGCAGTCCCGAAGGACAATTCAATCAGCCCCAGCATTTT. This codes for CASSPEGQFNQPQHF.

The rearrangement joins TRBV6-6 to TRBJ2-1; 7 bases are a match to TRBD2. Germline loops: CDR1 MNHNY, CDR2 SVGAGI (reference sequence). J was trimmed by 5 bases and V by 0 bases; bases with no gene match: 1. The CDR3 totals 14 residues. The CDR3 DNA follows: TGTGCCAGCAGTTACTCTGCGGGGGACAATGAGCAGTTCTTC. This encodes CASSYSAGDNEQFF.

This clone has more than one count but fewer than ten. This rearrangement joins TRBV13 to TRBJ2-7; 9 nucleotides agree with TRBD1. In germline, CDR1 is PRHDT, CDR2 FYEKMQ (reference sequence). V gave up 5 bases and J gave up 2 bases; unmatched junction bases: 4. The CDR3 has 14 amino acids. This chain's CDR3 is CASSRDRETYEQYF. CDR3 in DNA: TGTGCCAGCAGCCGGGACAGGGAAACCTACGAGCAGTACTTC.

This CDR3 reads CASSPGTGRNQPQHF. CDR3 sequence (DNA): TGTGCCAGCAGCCCGGGGACAGGTCGGAATCAGCCCCAGCATTTT. The V gene is TRBV6-5, the J gene TRBJ1-5; 8 bases are shared with TRBD1. The CDR3 extends over 15 amino acids. V shed 6 bases and J 4 bases; nucleotides not matched to a gene: 8. Germline CDR1 MNHEY, CDR2 SVGAGI.

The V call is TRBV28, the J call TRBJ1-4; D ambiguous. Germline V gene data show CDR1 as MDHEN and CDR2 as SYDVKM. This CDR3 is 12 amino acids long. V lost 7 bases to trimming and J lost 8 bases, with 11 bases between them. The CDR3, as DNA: TGTGCCAGCACTCGAGTTCCCGAAAAACTGTTTTTT. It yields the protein CASTRVPEKLFF.